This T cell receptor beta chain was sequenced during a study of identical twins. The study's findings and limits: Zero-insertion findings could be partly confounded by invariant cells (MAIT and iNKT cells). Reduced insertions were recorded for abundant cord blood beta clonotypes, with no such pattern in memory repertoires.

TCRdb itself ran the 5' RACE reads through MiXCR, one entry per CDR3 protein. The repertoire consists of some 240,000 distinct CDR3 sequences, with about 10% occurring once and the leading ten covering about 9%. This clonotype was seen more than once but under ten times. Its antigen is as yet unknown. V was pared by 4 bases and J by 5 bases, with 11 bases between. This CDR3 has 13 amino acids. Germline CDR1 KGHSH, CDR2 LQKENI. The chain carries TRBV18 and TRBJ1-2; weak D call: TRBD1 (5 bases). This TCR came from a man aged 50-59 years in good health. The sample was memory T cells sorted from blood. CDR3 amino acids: CASSRQGEYGYTF. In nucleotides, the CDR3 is TGTGCCAGCTCACGGCAGGGCGAATATGGCTACACCTTC.